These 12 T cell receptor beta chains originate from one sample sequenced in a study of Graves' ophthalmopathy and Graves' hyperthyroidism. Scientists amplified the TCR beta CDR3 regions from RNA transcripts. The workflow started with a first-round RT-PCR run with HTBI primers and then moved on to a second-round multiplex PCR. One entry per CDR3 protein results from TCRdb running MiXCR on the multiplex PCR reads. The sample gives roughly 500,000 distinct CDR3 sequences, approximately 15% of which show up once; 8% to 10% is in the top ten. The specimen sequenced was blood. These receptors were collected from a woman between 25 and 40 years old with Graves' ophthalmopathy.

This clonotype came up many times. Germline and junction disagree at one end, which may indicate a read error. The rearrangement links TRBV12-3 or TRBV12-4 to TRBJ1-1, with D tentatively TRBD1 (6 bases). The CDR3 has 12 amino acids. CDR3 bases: TGTGCCAGCAGTACGACGCGGAGGGGGGGGTCGTTT. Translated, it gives CASSTTRRGGSF.

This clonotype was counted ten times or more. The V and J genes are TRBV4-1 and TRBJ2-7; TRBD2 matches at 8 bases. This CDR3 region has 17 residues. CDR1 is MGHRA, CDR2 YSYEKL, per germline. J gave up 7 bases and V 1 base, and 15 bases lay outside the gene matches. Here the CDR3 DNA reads TGCGCCAGCAGCCAAGCGGCGGGGGGCCTCCCCCTGGGGGAGCAGTACTTC. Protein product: CASSQAAGGLPLGEQYF.

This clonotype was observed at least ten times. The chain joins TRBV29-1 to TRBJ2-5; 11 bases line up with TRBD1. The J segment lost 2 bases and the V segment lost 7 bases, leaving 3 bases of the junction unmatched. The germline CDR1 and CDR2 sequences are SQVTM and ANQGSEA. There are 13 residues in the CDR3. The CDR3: CSEDRGLQETQYF. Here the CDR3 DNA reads TGCAGCGAGGACAGGGGGCTACAAGAGACCCAGTACTTC.

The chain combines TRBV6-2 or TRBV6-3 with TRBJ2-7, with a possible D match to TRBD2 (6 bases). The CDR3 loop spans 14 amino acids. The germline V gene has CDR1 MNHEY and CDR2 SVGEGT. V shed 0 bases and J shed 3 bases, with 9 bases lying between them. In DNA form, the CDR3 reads TGTGCCAGCAGTTACTCCCCGGGACTCTACGAGCAGTACTTC. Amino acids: CASSYSPGLYEQYF.

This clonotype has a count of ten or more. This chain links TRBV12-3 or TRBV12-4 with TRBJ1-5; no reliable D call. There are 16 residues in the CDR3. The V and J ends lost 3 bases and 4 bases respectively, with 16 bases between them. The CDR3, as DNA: TGTGCCAGCAGTTTGAAAGGGTTTTCCCCAAATCAGCCCCAGCATTTT. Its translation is CASSLKGFSPNQPQHF.

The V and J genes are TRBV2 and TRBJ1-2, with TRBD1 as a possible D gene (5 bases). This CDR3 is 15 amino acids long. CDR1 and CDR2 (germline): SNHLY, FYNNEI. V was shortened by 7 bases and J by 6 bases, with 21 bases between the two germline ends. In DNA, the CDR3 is TGTGCCAGCACCCGCGAGGGAGGGTTGGGACATGGCTACACCTTC. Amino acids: CASTREGGLGHGYTF.

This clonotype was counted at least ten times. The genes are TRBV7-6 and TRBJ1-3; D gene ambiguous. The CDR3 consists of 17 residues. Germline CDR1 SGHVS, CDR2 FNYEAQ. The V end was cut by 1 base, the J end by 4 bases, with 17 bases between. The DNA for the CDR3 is TGTGCCAGCAGCTTAGGGACGGTGACATCTCAGGGAAACACCATATATTTT. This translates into CASSLGTVTSQGNTIYF.

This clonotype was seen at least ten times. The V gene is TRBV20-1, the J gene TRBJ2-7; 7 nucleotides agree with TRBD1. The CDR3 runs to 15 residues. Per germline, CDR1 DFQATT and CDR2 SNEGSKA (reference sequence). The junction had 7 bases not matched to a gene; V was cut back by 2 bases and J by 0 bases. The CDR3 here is CSARPGQAISYEQYF. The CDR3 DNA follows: TGCAGTGCTAGACCCGGACAGGCGATCTCCTACGAGCAGTACTTC.

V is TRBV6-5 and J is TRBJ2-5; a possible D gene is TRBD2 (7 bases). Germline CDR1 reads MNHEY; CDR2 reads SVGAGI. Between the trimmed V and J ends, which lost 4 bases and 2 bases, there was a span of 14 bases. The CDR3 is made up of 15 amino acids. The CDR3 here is CASSWEGGIQETQYF. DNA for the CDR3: TGTGCCAGCAGTTGGGAGGGGGGGATACAAGAGACCCAGTACTTC.

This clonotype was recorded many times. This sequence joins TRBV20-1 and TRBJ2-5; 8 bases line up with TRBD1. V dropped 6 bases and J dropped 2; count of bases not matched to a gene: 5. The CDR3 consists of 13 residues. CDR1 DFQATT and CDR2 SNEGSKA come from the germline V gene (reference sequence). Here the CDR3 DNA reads TGCAGTGCCCCTCGGACAGGGCAAGAGACCCAGTACTTC. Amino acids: CSAPRTGQETQYF.

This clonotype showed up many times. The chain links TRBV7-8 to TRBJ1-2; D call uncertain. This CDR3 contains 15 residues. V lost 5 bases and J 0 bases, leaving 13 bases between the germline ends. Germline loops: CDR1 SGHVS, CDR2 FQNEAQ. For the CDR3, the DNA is TGTGCCAGCAGCCCCCGCCAGCCCCCTAACTATGGCTACACCTTC. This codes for CASSPRQPPNYGYTF.

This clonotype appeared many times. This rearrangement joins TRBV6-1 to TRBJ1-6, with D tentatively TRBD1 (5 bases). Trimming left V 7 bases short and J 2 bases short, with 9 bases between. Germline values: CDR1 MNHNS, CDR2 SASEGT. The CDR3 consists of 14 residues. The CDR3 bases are TGTGCCAGCATGGGGGTAGCCTATAATTCACCCCTCCACTTT. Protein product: CASMGVAYNSPLHF.